This T cell receptor beta chain is from a study of OX40 agonist ivuxolimab in advanced cancers. Turning to the study itself: Patients received intravenous ivuxolimab every 2 weeks at 0.01 to 10 mg/kg. General observations from the study: Among the nonresponders, some also had low normalized T-cell clonal expansion.

Trimming took 3 bases from V and 5 from J; bases not matched to a gene: 6. Per germline, CDR1 SGHTA and CDR2 FQGTGA. CDR3 length equals 15 residues. Concerning this clone: Its antigen remains unknown.

This table comes from immunoSEQ multiplex PCR, and its TCRdb copy is limited to in-frame clones, with some not included. In the table there are some 90,000 clones, around 91% of which are singletons. The sample was CD4+ or CD8+ T cells sorted from blood, taken in a trial of the OX40 agonist ivuxolimab. The origin of this receptor is an adult with an advanced solid tumor such as melanoma, head and neck, liver or kidney cancer. The V and J genes are TRBV7-3 and TRBJ2-5, with TRBD2 matching 10 bases. CDR3 residues: CASSFLSGRAETQYF. The CDR3 DNA reads TGTGCCAGCAGCTTTTTAAGCGGGAGGGCCGAGACCCAGTACTTC.